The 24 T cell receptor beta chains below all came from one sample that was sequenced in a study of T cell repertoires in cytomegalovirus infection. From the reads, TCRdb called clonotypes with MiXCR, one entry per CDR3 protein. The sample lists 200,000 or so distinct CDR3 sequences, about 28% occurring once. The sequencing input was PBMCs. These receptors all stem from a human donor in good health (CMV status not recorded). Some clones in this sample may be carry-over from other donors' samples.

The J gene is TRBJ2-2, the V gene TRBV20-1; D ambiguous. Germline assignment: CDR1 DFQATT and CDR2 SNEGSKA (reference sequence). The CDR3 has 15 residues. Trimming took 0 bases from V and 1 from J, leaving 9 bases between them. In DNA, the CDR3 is TGCAGTGCTAGAGACGGTACGGGGAACACCGGGGAGCTGTTTTTT. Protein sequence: CSARDGTGNTGELFF.

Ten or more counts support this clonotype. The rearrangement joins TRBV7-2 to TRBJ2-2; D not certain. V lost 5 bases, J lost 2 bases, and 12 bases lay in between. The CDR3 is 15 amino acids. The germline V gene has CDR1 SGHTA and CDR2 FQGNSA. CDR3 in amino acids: CASSPDGTNTGELFF. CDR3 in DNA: TGTGCCAGCAGCCCCGATGGTACCAACACCGGGGAGCTGTTTTTT. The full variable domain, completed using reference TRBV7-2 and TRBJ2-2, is GAGVSQSPSNKVTEKGKDVELRCDPISGHTALYWYRQSLGQGLEFLIYFQGNSAPDKSGLPSDRFSAERTGGSVSTLTIQRTQQEDSAVYLCASSPDGTNTGELFFGEGSRLTVL.

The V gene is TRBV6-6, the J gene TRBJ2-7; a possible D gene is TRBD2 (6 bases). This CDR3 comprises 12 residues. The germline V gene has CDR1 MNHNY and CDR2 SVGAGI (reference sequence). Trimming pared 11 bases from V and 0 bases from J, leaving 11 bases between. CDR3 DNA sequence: TGTGCCCACGGGCGGGGCTCCTACGAGCAGTACTTC. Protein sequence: CAHGRGSYEQYF.

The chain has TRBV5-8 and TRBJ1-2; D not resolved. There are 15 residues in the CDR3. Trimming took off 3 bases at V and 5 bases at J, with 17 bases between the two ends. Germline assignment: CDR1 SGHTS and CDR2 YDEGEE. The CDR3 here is CASSYRPPGGYGYTF. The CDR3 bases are TGTGCCAGCAGCTACCGGCCCCCTGGAGGATATGGCTACACCTTC.

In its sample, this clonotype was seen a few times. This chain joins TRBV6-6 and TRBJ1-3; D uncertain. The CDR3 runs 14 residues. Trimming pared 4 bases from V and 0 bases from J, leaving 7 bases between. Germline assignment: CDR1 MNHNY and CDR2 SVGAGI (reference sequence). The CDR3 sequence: CASSSPASGNTIYF. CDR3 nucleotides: TGTGCCAGCAGTTCGCCGGCCTCTGGAAACACCATATATTTT.

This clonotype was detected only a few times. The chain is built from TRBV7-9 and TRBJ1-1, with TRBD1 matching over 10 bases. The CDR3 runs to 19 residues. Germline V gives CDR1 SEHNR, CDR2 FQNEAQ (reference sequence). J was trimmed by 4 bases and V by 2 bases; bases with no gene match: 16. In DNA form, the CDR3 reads TGTGCCAGCAGCTTAAGTGGAGGGGGAAGACAGGGGGCCAGCACTGAAGCTTTCTTT. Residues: CASSLSGGGRQGASTEAFF.

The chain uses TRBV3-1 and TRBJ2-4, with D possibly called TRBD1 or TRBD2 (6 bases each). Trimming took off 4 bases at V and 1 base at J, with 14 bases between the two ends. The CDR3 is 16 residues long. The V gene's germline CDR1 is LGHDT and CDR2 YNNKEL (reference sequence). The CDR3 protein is CASSRRGRTAKNIQYF. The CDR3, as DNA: TGTGCCAGCAGCCGGAGGGGGAGAACGGCCAAAAACATTCAGTACTTC.

The CDR3 region has the DNA TGTGCCAGCAGCTCCCCGGACGGATCCTGGGAGCACAATGAGCAGTTCTTC. Translated, it gives CASSSPDGSWEHNEQFF. This chain connects TRBV7-9 to TRBJ2-1; a possible D gene is TRBD2 (5 bases). This CDR3 is 17 amino acids long. Germline CDR1 and CDR2: SEHNR and FQNEAQ (reference sequence). V was clipped by 4 bases and J by 5 bases, with 21 bases between them.

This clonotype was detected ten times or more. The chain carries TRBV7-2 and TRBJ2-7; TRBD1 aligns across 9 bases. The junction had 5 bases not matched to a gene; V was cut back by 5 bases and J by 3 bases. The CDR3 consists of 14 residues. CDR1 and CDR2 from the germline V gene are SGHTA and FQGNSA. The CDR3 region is CASSPQGQGYEQYF. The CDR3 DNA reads TGTGCCAGCAGCCCCCAGGGACAGGGCTACGAGCAGTACTTC.

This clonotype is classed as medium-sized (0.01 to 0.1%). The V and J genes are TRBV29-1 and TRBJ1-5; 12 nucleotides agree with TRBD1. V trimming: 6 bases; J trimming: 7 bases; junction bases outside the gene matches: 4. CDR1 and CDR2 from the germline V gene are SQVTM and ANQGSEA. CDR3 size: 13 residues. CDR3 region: CSVGQGAGQPQHF. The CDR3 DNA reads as TGCAGCGTGGGACAGGGGGCAGGACAGCCCCAGCATTTT.

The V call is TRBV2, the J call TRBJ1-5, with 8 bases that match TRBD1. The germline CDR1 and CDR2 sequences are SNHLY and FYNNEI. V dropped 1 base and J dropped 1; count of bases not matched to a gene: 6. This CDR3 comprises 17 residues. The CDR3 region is CASSEVGQAESNQPQHF. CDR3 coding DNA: TGTGCCAGCAGTGAAGTGGGACAGGCAGAAAGCAATCAGCCCCAGCATTTT.

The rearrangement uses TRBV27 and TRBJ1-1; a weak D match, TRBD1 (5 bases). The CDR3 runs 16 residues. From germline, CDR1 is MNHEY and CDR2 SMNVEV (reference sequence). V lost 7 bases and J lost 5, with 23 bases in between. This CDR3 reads CASTNPRGGTNTEAFF. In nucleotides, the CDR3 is TGTGCCAGCACCAACCCGAGGGGTGGGACGAATACTGAAGCTTTCTTT.

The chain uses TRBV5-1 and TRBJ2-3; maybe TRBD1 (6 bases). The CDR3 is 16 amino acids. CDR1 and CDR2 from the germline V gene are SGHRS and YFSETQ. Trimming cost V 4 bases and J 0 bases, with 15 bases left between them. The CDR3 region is CASSQRWDTSTDTQYF. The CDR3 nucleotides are TGCGCCAGCAGCCAAAGGTGGGACACTAGCACAGATACGCAGTATTTT.

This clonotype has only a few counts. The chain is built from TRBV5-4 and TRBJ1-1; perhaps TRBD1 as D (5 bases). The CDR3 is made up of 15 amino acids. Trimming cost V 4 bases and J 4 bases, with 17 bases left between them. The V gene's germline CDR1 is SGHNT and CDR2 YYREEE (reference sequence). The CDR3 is CASSPRGKGATEAFF. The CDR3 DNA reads TGTGCCAGCAGCCCTAGGGGAAAAGGTGCCACTGAAGCTTTCTTT.

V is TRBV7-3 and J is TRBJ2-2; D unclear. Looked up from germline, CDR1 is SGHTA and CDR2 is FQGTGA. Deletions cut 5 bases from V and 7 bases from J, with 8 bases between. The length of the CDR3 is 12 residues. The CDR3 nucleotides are TGTGCCAGCAGCCGGTGGGACGGGGAGCTGTTTTTT. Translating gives CASSRWDGELFF.

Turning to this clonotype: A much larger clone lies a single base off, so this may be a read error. The CDR3 nucleotides are TGTGCCAGCAGCCGTTATGGGACCAACACTGAAGCTTTCTTT. Protein product: CASSRYGTNTEAFF. The chain has TRBV7-2 and TRBJ1-1, with a weak D call TRBD1 (5 bases). CDR1 is SGHTA and CDR2 is FQGNSA in the germline V gene. Trimming removed 5 bases from V and 2 bases from J, with 12 bases in between. The CDR3 consists of 14 residues.

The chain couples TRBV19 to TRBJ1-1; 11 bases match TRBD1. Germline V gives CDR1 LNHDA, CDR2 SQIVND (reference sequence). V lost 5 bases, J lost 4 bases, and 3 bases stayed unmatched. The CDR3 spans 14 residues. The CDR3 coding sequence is TGTGCCAGTAGTTGGGGGACAGGGGGCACTGAAGCTTTCTTT. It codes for CASSWGTGGTEAFF.

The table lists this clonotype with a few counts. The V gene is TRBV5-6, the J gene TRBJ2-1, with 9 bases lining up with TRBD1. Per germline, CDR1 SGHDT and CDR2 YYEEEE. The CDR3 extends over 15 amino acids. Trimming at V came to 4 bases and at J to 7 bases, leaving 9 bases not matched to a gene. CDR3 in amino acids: CASSQQGAPLNEQFF. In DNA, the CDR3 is TGTGCCAGCAGCCAACAGGGGGCACCATTAAATGAGCAGTTCTTC. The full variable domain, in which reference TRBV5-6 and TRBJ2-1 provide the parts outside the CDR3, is DAGVTQSPTHLIKTRGQQVTLRCSPKSGHDTVSWYQQALGQGPQFIFQYYEEEERQRGNFPDRFSGHQFPNYSSELNVNALLLGDSALYLCASSQQGAPLNEQFFGPGTRLTVL.

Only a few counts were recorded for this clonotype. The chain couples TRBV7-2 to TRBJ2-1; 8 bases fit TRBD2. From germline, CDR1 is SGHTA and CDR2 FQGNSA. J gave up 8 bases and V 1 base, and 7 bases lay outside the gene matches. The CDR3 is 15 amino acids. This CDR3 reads CASSLDGGALDEQFF. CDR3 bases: TGTGCCAGCAGCTTAGACGGGGGGGCCCTGGATGAGCAGTTCTTC.

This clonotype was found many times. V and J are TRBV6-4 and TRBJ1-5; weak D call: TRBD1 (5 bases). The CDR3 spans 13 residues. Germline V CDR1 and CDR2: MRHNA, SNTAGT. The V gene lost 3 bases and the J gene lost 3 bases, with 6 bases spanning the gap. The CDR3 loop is CASSEDTNQPQHF. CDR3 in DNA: TGTGCCAGCAGTGAGGACACCAATCAGCCCCAGCATTTT.

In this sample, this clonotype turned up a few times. CDR3 sequence reads: CASRTEAQRPGTEAFF. For the CDR3, the DNA is TGTGCCAGCAGAACTGAGGCACAGAGACCCGGCACTGAAGCTTTCTTT. The chain has TRBV6-8 and TRBJ1-1; the D is unclear. Trimming pared 6 bases from V and 4 bases from J, leaving 21 bases between. The germline gives CDR1 MNHGY, CDR2 SAAAGT. The CDR3 has 16 residues.

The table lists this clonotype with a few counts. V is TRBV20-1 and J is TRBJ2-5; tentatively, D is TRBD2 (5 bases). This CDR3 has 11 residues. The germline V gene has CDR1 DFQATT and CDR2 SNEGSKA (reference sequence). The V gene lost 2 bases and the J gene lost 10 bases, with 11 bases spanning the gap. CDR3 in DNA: TGCAGTGCTAGACTAGCAACGAGCCAGTACTTC. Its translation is CSARLATSQYF.

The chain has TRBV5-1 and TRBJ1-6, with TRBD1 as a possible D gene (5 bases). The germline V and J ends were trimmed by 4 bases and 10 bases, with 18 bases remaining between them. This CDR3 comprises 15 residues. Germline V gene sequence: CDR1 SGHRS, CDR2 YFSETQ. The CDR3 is CASSHDGTDASPLHF. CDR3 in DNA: TGCGCCAGCAGCCATGACGGGACGGACGCGTCACCCCTCCACTTT.

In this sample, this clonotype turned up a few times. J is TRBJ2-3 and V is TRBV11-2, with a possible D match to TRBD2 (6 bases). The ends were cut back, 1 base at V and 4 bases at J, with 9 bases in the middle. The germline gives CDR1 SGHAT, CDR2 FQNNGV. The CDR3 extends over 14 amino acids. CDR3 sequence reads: CASSLGRGSDTQYF. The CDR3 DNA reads TGTGCCAGCAGCTTAGGGAGGGGATCAGATACGCAGTATTTT.